Listed below are T cell receptor beta chains from one sample, sequenced in a study of T cell responses to AZD1222 COVID-19 vaccine. Assay used: immunoSEQ multiplex PCR; TCRdb lists only in-frame clones, some missing. The sample contains 95,000 to 100,000 clones, roughly nine tenths of which appear only once. Sequenced material: peripheral blood, taken on day 0 of AZD1222 vaccination. The receptors were sampled from an adult in good health. Each CDR3 is given with its conserved first and last residue. Each record gives: CDR3 DNA, CDR3 protein, D gene, clone size, J gene, V gene. The D gene is left open where the match is weak. Clone size is shown for a subset of rows, as once, few, many or a class of expanded clone.

cdr3_nt: TGTGCCAGCAGTTATTGGCAGGGGGGGAATCAGCCCCAGCATTTT
cdr3_aa: CASSYWQGGNQPQHF
d_call: TRBD1
clone_size: -
j_call: TRBJ1-5
v_call: TRBV28

cdr3_nt: TGTGCCAGCAGTGCGGAGGAGTATTCACCCCTCCACTTT
cdr3_aa: CASSAEEYSPLHF
d_call: -
clone_size: -
j_call: TRBJ1-6
v_call: TRBV12-3/TRBV12-4

cdr3_nt: TGTGCCAGCAGTTTAACTGCCTACGAGCAGTACTTC
cdr3_aa: CASSLTAYEQYF
d_call: -
clone_size: once
j_call: TRBJ2-7
v_call: TRBV12-3/TRBV12-4

cdr3_nt: TGTGCCAGCAGCTTAGTGTGGAGGGCCAGCTCCTATAATTCACCCCTCCACTTT
cdr3_aa: CASSLVWRASSYNSPLHF
d_call: -
clone_size: -
j_call: TRBJ1-6
v_call: TRBV11-3

cdr3_nt: TGTGCCAGCAGTGTGGACAAGTCTACCTATGGCTACACCTTC
cdr3_aa: CASSVDKSTYGYTF
d_call: -
clone_size: -
j_call: TRBJ1-2
v_call: TRBV2

cdr3_nt: TGCGCCAGCACCCCTGCCCTCGACTCTGGAAACACCATATATTTT
cdr3_aa: CASTPALDSGNTIYF
d_call: -
clone_size: -
j_call: TRBJ1-3
v_call: TRBV10-2

cdr3_nt: TGTGCCAGCAGCTCGATACTAGCGGGGGGTCAAGAGACCCAGTACTTC
cdr3_aa: CASSSILAGGQETQYF
d_call: TRBD2
clone_size: -
j_call: TRBJ2-5
v_call: TRBV7-2

cdr3_nt: TGCAGCGTTGATCAGGGAATAAATGAAAAACTGTTTTTT
cdr3_aa: CSVDQGINEKLFF
d_call: -
clone_size: -
j_call: TRBJ1-4
v_call: TRBV29-1

cdr3_nt: TGTGCCAGCAGCCCCGGGACAGTGAACCAAGAGACCCAGTACTTC
cdr3_aa: CASSPGTVNQETQYF
d_call: TRBD1
clone_size: -
j_call: TRBJ2-5
v_call: TRBV11-3

cdr3_nt: TGTGCCAGCAGTCCCCCGGCAGGGAGCAATCAGCCCCAGCATTTT
cdr3_aa: CASSPPAGSNQPQHF
d_call: -
clone_size: -
j_call: TRBJ1-5
v_call: TRBV28

cdr3_nt: TGTGCCAGCATCCTAAGCTCAGGGAACACCGGGGAGCTGTTTTTT
cdr3_aa: CASILSSGNTGELFF
d_call: -
clone_size: -
j_call: TRBJ2-2
v_call: TRBV28

cdr3_nt: TGTGCCAGCGGGGACGGAAGTTACACCGGGGAGCTGTTTTTT
cdr3_aa: CASGDGSYTGELFF
d_call: -
clone_size: -
j_call: TRBJ2-2
v_call: TRBV9

cdr3_nt: TGTGCCAGCAGGCTCAGGAGAAACGTGAATATGAACACTGAAGCTTTCTTT
cdr3_aa: CASRLRRNVNMNTEAFF
d_call: -
clone_size: once
j_call: TRBJ1-1
v_call: TRBV28

cdr3_nt: TGTGCCAGCATTCGGGGGCTGGAGAGCTATGGCTACACCTTC
cdr3_aa: CASIRGLESYGYTF
d_call: -
clone_size: -
j_call: TRBJ1-2
v_call: TRBV2

cdr3_nt: TGTGCCTGGAGTTATGACCGTCCGGGGTACAATGAGCAGTTCTTC
cdr3_aa: CAWSYDRPGYNEQFF
d_call: -
clone_size: -
j_call: TRBJ2-1
v_call: TRBV30

cdr3_nt: TGTGCCAGCAGCCCAGAGAGGGGCGCCATGAACACTGAAGCTTTCTTT
cdr3_aa: CASSPERGAMNTEAFF
d_call: -
clone_size: few
j_call: TRBJ1-1
v_call: TRBV16

cdr3_nt: TGTGCCAGTAGTATTGGGGGAGTCAATAATTCACCCCTCCACTTT
cdr3_aa: CASSIGGVNNSPLHF
d_call: -
clone_size: -
j_call: TRBJ1-6
v_call: TRBV19

cdr3_nt: TGCGCCAGCAGCTCAAGTCCCGGGACTAGCGGGGGGGCCAAGAATGAGCAGTTCTTC
cdr3_aa: CASSSSPGTSGGAKNEQFF
d_call: TRBD2
clone_size: -
j_call: TRBJ2-1
v_call: TRBV5-1

cdr3_nt: TGTGCCAGCAGCGCCGGACTAGCGGGGGGGTACACCGGGGAGCTGTTTTTT
cdr3_aa: CASSAGLAGGYTGELFF
d_call: TRBD2
clone_size: -
j_call: TRBJ2-2
v_call: TRBV9

cdr3_nt: TGCGCCAGCAGAGGTTGGGACAGGGGGCTTCCCCTCTATGGCTACACCTTC
cdr3_aa: CASRGWDRGLPLYGYTF
d_call: TRBD1
clone_size: -
j_call: TRBJ1-2
v_call: TRBV10-1

cdr3_nt: TGCGCCAGCAGATTTTATGCAGGGAACACTGAAGCTTTCTTT
cdr3_aa: CASRFYAGNTEAFF
d_call: -
clone_size: -
j_call: TRBJ1-1
v_call: TRBV4-1

cdr3_nt: TGTGCCAGCAGCTCAGGGACTAGCGGGGGAGAGCAGTACTTC
cdr3_aa: CASSSGTSGGEQYF
d_call: TRBD2
clone_size: -
j_call: TRBJ2-7
v_call: TRBV13

cdr3_nt: TGTGCCAGAGAACAGGGTACCGGGGAGCTGTTTTTT
cdr3_aa: CAREQGTGELFF
d_call: -
clone_size: -
j_call: TRBJ2-2
v_call: TRBV30

cdr3_nt: TGTGCCAGCAGCAATTCCGGGGACACTGAAGCTTTCTTT
cdr3_aa: CASSNSGDTEAFF
d_call: -
clone_size: -
j_call: TRBJ1-1
v_call: TRBV7-8

cdr3_nt: TGTGCCAGCAGCCTGGGGGGACAGAAATACAATGAGCAGTTCTTC
cdr3_aa: CASSLGGQKYNEQFF
d_call: -
clone_size: -
j_call: TRBJ2-1
v_call: TRBV7-9

cdr3_nt: TGTGCCATCGCGCAGGGGGCGGACACTGAAGCTTTCTTT
cdr3_aa: CAIAQGADTEAFF
d_call: TRBD1
clone_size: -
j_call: TRBJ1-1
v_call: TRBV5-4

cdr3_nt: TGTGCCAGTACGACAGTTGGTGGTGAAAAACTGTTTTTT
cdr3_aa: CASTTVGGEKLFF
d_call: -
clone_size: -
j_call: TRBJ1-4
v_call: TRBV25-1

cdr3_nt: TGTGCCAGCAGCACCGGCCCGGGACTAGCGGGGGGCCGCTCCTACAATGAGCAGTTCTTC
cdr3_aa: CASSTGPGLAGGRSYNEQFF
d_call: TRBD2
clone_size: -
j_call: TRBJ2-1
v_call: TRBV11-3

cdr3_nt: TGTGCCAGCAGCCCCGCTGGGCAGACCCTCTCCTACGAGCAGTACTTC
cdr3_aa: CASSPAGQTLSYEQYF
d_call: -
clone_size: once
j_call: TRBJ2-7
v_call: TRBV5-4

cdr3_nt: TGTGCACTCTCTACAGGACGATACTACGAGCAGTACTTC
cdr3_aa: CALSTGRYYEQYF
d_call: -
clone_size: -
j_call: TRBJ2-7
v_call: TRBV30

cdr3_nt: TGTGCCATCTCCCTAGCGGGGAGAGAGCAGTTCTTC
cdr3_aa: CAISLAGREQFF
d_call: TRBD2
clone_size: -
j_call: TRBJ2-1
v_call: TRBV10-3

cdr3_nt: TGTGCCAGCAGCCTAACAGGGGGGCTTAACTATGGCTACACCTTC
cdr3_aa: CASSLTGGLNYGYTF
d_call: TRBD1
clone_size: -
j_call: TRBJ1-2
v_call: TRBV3-1/TRBV3-2

cdr3_nt: TGTGCCAGCAGTTACGACAGTAATACGCAGTATTTT
cdr3_aa: CASSYDSNTQYF
d_call: -
clone_size: -
j_call: TRBJ2-3
v_call: TRBV6-5

cdr3_nt: TGTGCCAGCAAGAGGTATCAGGACCATTCCTACGAGCAGTACTTC
cdr3_aa: CASKRYQDHSYEQYF
d_call: -
clone_size: -
j_call: TRBJ2-7
v_call: TRBV27

cdr3_nt: TGTGCCAGCACCGAGTTAAATCAGCCCCAGCATTTT
cdr3_aa: CASTELNQPQHF
d_call: -
clone_size: -
j_call: TRBJ1-5
v_call: TRBV28

cdr3_nt: TGTGCCAGCAGCACAATCACAGGCTCCTACAATGAGCAGTTCTTC
cdr3_aa: CASSTITGSYNEQFF
d_call: -
clone_size: -
j_call: TRBJ2-1
v_call: TRBV7-2